This T cell receptor beta chain was identified in a study of T cell responses to AZD1222 COVID-19 vaccine. Broader study findings: Baseline seropositivity characterized only a handful of AZD1222 recipients. Reports say nearly half of spike-specific TCRs go after unmutated variant regions.

The data were produced by immunoSEQ multiplex PCR, yet TCRdb's version contains in-frame clones alone and is incomplete. This sample carries 100,000 or so clones, about 89% of them seen once, and the ten largest clones take roughly 4.2%. A word on this clone: The antigen remains unidentified.

V was pared by 3 bases and J by 0 bases, with 13 bases between. Germline assignment: CDR1 SSHAT and CDR2 FNYEAQ (reference sequence). This CDR3 has 16 residues. This receptor was obtained from an adult in good health. This specimen consisted of peripheral blood, obtained on day 0 of MenACWY control vaccination. The J gene is TRBJ2-3, the V gene TRBV7-7; D might be TRBD1 (6 bases). This CDR3 reads CASSFRGPPSTDTQYF. The CDR3, as DNA: TGTGCCAGCAGCTTCAGGGGTCCCCCTAGCACAGATACGCAGTATTTT.